This TCR beta chain was obtained from a study of Ad26.COV2.S vaccination and SARS-CoV-2 variants. Treatment noted: some 20 received Ad26.COV2.S at low or high dose, single or two shots; roughly 5 received placebo; per-sample allocation not given. The samples date from day 63 after the first vaccine or placebo injection. TCRdb keeps only in-frame clones here, not all; method: immunoSEQ multiplex PCR. This sample has 300,000 to 400,000 clones, with roughly 90% found just once. The CDR3 contains 15 residues. Germline trimming cut 5 bases from V and 5 bases from J; bases unmatched to any gene: 8. Germline CDR1 and CDR2: SGHTA and FQGTGA.

The sequence derives from a person aged 18-60 years who received the Ad26.COV2.S COVID-19 vaccine or a placebo. The chain combines TRBV7-3 with TRBJ2-1, with 8 nucleotides matching TRBD1. This sample comprised peripheral blood, obtained in a trial of Ad26.COV2.S vaccine versus placebo. The CDR3 region has the DNA TGTGCCAGCAGCCCCAGACAGGGGACAGACAATGAGCAGTTCTTC. This encodes CASSPRQGTDNEQFF.